The following is a TCR beta chain sequence with its context. Germline V gene lookup returns CDR1 SEHNR and CDR2 FQNEAQ (reference sequence). V was trimmed by 0 bases and J by 0 bases, leaving 8 bases between them. The CDR3 contains 15 residues. The data were obtained in a study of T cell responses to AZD1222 COVID-19 vaccine. This table comes from immunoSEQ multiplex PCR, and its TCRdb copy is limited to in-frame clones, with some not included. Among about 150,000 clones listed, around 92% were seen once. V is TRBV7-9 and J is TRBJ1-1; a possible D gene is TRBD1 (5 bases). Sequencing was performed on peripheral blood, taken on day 0 of AZD1222 vaccination. This clonotype was obtained from an adult in good health. This CDR3 reads CASSLAMGLNTEAFF. Written as DNA, the CDR3 is TGTGCCAGCAGCTTAGCGATGGGGCTGAACACTGAAGCTTTCTTT.